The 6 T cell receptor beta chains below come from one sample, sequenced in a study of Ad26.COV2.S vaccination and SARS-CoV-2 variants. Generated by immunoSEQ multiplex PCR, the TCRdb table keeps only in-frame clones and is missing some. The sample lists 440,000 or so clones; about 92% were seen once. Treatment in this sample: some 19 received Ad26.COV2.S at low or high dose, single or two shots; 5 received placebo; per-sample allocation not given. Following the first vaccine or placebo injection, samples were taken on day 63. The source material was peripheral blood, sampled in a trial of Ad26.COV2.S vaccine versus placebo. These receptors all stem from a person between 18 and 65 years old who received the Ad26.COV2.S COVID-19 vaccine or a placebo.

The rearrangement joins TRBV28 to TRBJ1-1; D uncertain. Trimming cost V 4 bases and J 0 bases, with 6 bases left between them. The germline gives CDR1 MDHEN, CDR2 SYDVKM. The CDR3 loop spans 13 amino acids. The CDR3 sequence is CASSSILNTEAFF. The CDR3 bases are TGTGCCAGCAGTTCGATATTGAACACTGAAGCTTTCTTT.

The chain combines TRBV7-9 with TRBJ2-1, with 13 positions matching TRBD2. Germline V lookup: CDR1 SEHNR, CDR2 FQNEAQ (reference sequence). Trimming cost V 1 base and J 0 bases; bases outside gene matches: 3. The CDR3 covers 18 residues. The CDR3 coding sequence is TGTGCCAGCAGCTTAGAGGGACTAGCGGGGAGCTCCTACAATGAGCAGTTCTTC. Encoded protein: CASSLEGLAGSSYNEQFF.

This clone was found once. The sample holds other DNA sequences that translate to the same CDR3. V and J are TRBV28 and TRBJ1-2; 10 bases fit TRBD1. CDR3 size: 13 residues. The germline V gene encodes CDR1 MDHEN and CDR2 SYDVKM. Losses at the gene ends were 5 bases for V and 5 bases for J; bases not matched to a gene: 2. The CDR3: CASSPGQGYGYTF. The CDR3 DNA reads TGTGCCAGCAGTCCGGGACAGGGGTATGGCTACACCTTC.

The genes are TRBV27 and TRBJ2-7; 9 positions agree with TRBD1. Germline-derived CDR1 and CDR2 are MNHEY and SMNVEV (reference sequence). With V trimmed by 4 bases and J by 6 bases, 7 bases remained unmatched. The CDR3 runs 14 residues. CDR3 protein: CASSYGDRVTEQYF. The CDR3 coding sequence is TGTGCCAGCAGTTACGGGGACAGGGTAACCGAGCAGTACTTC.

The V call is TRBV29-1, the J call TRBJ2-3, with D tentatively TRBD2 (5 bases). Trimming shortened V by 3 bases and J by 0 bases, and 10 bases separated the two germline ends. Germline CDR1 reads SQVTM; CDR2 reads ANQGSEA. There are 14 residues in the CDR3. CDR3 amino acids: CSVDLSASTDTQYF. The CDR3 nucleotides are TGCAGCGTTGATCTTAGCGCGAGCACAGATACGCAGTATTTT.

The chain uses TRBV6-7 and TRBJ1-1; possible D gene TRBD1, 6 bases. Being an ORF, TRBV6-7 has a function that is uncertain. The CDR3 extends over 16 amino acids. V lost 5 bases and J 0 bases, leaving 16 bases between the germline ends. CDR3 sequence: CASSNEDSSLNTEAFF. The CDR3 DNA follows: TGTGCCAGCAGTAACGAGGACAGTAGCTTGAACACTGAAGCTTTCTTT.